This TCR beta chain was identified in a study of CD8+CD57+ T cells in acquired aplastic anemia. The trim removed 10 bases at V and 4 bases at J, leaving 4 bases unmatched. Germline CDR1 KGHDR, CDR2 SFDVKD. The CDR3 spans 13 residues. The template for TCR beta VDJ and CDR3 sequence profiling was genomic DNA. A single record per CDR3 protein comes from TCRdb applying MiXCR to the reads. The sample has 200,000 to 250,000 distinct CDR3 sequences, approximately 60% seen once. The clonotype comes from a human donor in good health. V and J are TRBV24-1 and TRBJ2-3; 10 nucleotides line up with TRBD2. Material: sorted CD4+, CD8+, or CD8+CD57+ T cells (not recorded which) from PBMCs. The CDR3 spells CATKGLASDTQYF. Written as DNA, the CDR3 is TGTGCCACAAAGGGACTAGCGTCAGATACGCAGTATTTT.